The sample holds a few counts of the clone carrying this T cell receptor beta chain. The data were obtained in a study of T-cell reconstitution after alpha-beta-depleted transplantation in children. The V gene lost 5 bases and the J gene lost 10 bases, with 18 bases spanning the gap. The length of the CDR3 is 14 residues. In germline, CDR1 is GTSNPN, CDR2 SVGIG (reference sequence). Preparation of the TCRbeta library involved a method that used unique molecular identifiers. TCRdb re-derived calls from the PCR reads in MiXCR, one entry per CDR3 protein. The data contain some 200,000 distinct CDR3 sequences, about 6.4% of them seen just once; the ten biggest clones take up about 2.9%.

The chain combines TRBV30 with TRBJ1-6, with D unresolved. The input for sequencing was PBMCs from the stem cell graft donor, taken from the stem cell graft. The clonotype originates from a human donor who donated a stem cell graft to a child with Wiskott-Aldrich syndrome. As DNA, the CDR3 is TGTGCCTGGGATGACCATGTTAGTGAATCACCCCTCCACTTT. It codes for CAWDDHVSESPLHF. Using reference TRBV30 and TRBJ1-6 for the parts outside the CDR3, the full variable domain is SQTIHQWPATLVQPVGSPLSLECTVEGTSNPNLYWYRQAAGRGLQLLFYSVGIGQISSEVPQNLSASRPQDRQFILSSKKLLLSDSGFYLCAWDDHVSESPLHFGNGTRLTVT.